One sample yielded the 27 T cell receptor beta chains listed below, sequenced in a study of T cell clonality in common variable immunodeficiency. The repertoire was sequenced with immunoSEQ multiplex PCR; TCRdb's copy has only in-frame clones and lacks some. The sample is made up of 40,000 to 45,000 clones, none counted only once. The sequenced sample consisted of peripheral blood mononuclear cells. All receptors derive from a person between 18 and 70 years old in good health.

This clone was counted ten times or more. The CDR3 region is CASSMIDSNQPQHF. The covered CDR3 bases are TGTGCCAGCAGCATGATAGATAGCAATCAGCCC. The chain combines TRBV5-4 with TRBJ1-5; D is unclear. The read finishes 3 residues shy of the CDR3 end, and the germline J gene is used to complete it. V lost 4 bases to trimming and J lost 0 bases, with 8 bases between them. The length of the CDR3 is 14 residues. Germline loops: CDR1 SGHNT, CDR2 YYREEE (reference sequence).

This clone was counted at least ten times. With the read ending 3 residues before the CDR3 end, the germline J gene is used to fill in that end. The V and J genes are TRBV4-1 and TRBJ2-1, with 9 positions matching TRBD2. With 1 base clipped from V and 5 bases from J, the junction kept 6 bases outside the gene matches. The CDR3 spans 16 residues. Germline-derived CDR1 and CDR2 are MGHRA and YSYEKL. CDR3 DNA, as far as it was read: TGCGCCAGCAGCCAAGGGGAGCGGGGGGCACACAATGAG. Amino acids: CASSQGERGAHNE. From start to end, the CDR3 is CASSQGERGAHNEQFF.

There are many counts of this clone. Coverage ceases 3 residues before the CDR3 finishes, and the germline J gene fills in the end. The genes are TRBV7-2 and TRBJ1-2; weak D call: TRBD1 (6 bases). V lost 0 bases and J 7 bases, leaving 18 bases between the germline ends. The germline gives CDR1 SGHTA, CDR2 FQGNSA. This CDR3 has 16 amino acids. The chain's CDR3 is CASSLAAIGQIGGYTF. CDR3 bases read: TGTGCCAGCAGCTTAGCCGCGATAGGACAGATCGGTGGC.

This clone was seen more than once but under ten times. The read ends 3 residues shy of where the CDR3 ends; the end is completed using the germline J gene. The chain uses TRBV11-3 and TRBJ2-7, with 7 bases identical to TRBD1. The trim removed 5 bases at V and 3 bases at J, leaving 10 bases unmatched. The germline V gene has CDR1 SGHNT and CDR2 YENEEA. This CDR3 comprises 15 residues. The DNA read from the CDR3 is TGTGCCAGCAGCCCCCGACAGGGAAAATACTACGAG. Translated: CASSPRQGKYYE. The whole CDR3 sequence reads CASSPRQGKYYEQYF.

Points on this clone: Read sequence stops 3 residues before the CDR3 end, and the germline J gene provides the missing end. The rearrangement links TRBV7-6 to TRBJ1-6; a weak D match, TRBD1 (6 bases). Between the trimmed V and J ends, which lost 5 bases and 9 bases, there was a span of 14 bases. The CDR3 runs to 14 residues. Germline V gene data show CDR1 as SGHVS and CDR2 as FNYEAQ. The CDR3 here is CASSPTGTSSPLHF. Partial CDR3 DNA: TGTGCCAGCAGCCCTACCGGGACATCTTCACCC.

This clone was counted at least ten times. The CDR3 is cut off 3 residues early in the read; its end comes from the germline J gene. This chain links TRBV19 with TRBJ1-1, with TRBD1 matching over 9 bases. Germline assignment: CDR1 LNHDA and CDR2 SQIVND (reference sequence). The CDR3 spans 14 residues. The covered CDR3 bases are TGTGCCAGTAGTCAAACACCCGGGACAGGGTTG. Its translation: CASSQTPGTGL. The full CDR3 sequence reads CASSQTPGTGLAFF. Combining the CDR3 with reference TRBV19 and TRBJ1-1 gives the whole variable domain DGGITQSPKYLFRKEGQNVTLSCEQNLNHDAMYWYRQDPGQGLRLIYYSQIVNDFQKGDIAEGYSVSREKKESFPLTVTSAQKNPTAFYLCASSQTPGTGLAFFGQGTRLTVV.

This clone was picked up a small number of times. The read finishes 3 residues shy of the CDR3 end, and the germline J gene is used to complete it. V gene TRBV18 combines with J gene TRBJ1-2, with 8 bases fitting TRBD1. The CDR3 totals 16 residues. CDR1 is KGHSH and CDR2 is LQKENI in the germline V gene. CDR3 sequence reads: CASSPPTGESYNDYTF. CDR3 DNA, as far as it was read: TGTGCCAGCTCACCACCGACAGGGGAGTCCTACAATGAC.

The table lists this clone with many counts. The read halts 3 residues ahead of the CDR3 end, with the missing end drawn from the germline J gene. V and J are TRBV7-6 and TRBJ2-1, with a possible D match to TRBD2 (6 bases). V lost 5 bases to trimming and J lost 5 bases, with 25 bases between them. The CDR3 is 18 residues long. Germline CDR1 reads SGHVS; CDR2 reads FNYEAQ. The CDR3 spells CASSLTVGGAHGNNEQFF. The sequenced part of the CDR3 DNA is TGTGCCAGCAGCCTAACAGTCGGCGGGGCCCACGGGAACAATGAG.

This clone was counted many times. The CDR3 goes on 3 residues after the read ends, and that part is filled in from the germline J gene. J is TRBJ1-2 and V is TRBV7-2; 9 bases line up with TRBD1. This CDR3 is built from 15 residues. CDR1 is SGHTA and CDR2 is FQGNSA in the germline V gene. J gave up 1 base and V 5 bases, and 5 bases lay outside the gene matches. The sequenced part of the CDR3 DNA is TGTGCCAGCAGCCCCGGGACAGGGATTAACTATGGC. Protein sequence: CASSPGTGINYG. The CDR3, in full, reads CASSPGTGINYGYTF.

This clone was observed at least ten times. The read ends 3 residues shy of where the CDR3 ends; the end is completed using the germline J gene. This chain joins TRBV28 and TRBJ1-2, with 7 bases that match TRBD1. The germline gives CDR1 MDHEN, CDR2 SYDVKM. CDR3 length: 14 residues. J was trimmed by 4 bases and V by 5 bases; bases with no gene match: 7. The part of the CDR3 DNA that was read is TGTGCCAGCAGTCCCCCGGACAGGCTCTATGGC. Residues: CASSPPDRLYG. The complete CDR3 protein is CASSPPDRLYGYTF.

As for this clone: The read stops 3 residues short of the end of the CDR3; the missing end is completed from the germline J gene. V usage is TRBV11-3 and J usage is TRBJ2-7; no definite D call. V lost 3 bases and J 5 bases, leaving 11 bases between the germline ends. CDR3 size: 13 residues. Germline lookup yields CDR1 SGHNT and CDR2 YENEEA. The CDR3 bases that were read are TGTGCCAGCAGCTTTCGACTGTCCCACGAG. Protein sequence: CASSFRLSHE. The whole CDR3 reads CASSFRLSHEQYF.

In its sample, this clone is large. The read falls 3 residues short of the CDR3 end, and the missing part is taken from the germline J gene. The gene calls are TRBV5-6 and TRBJ2-7; D unresolved. V lost 5 bases and J 0 bases, leaving 12 bases between the germline ends. Germline assignment: CDR1 SGHDT and CDR2 YYEEEE. The CDR3 contains 14 residues. The CDR3 reads CASSLGPSSYEQYF. CDR3 DNA, as far as it was read: TGTGCCAGCAGTCTTGGGCCGAGCTCCTACGAG.

At least ten counts were recorded for this clone. The read ends 3 residues shy of where the CDR3 ends; the end is completed using the germline J gene. The J gene is TRBJ2-1, the V gene TRBV5-1; 10 nucleotides agree with TRBD2. The germline gives CDR1 SGHRS, CDR2 YFSETQ. V dropped 1 base and J dropped 8; count of bases not matched to a gene: 21. The CDR3 spans 20 residues. The CDR3 DNA, read in part, is TGCGCCAGCAGCTTGTACTTTAGCGGGGGGTACCTCGAGGGCGGCGATGAG. Its translation is CASSLYFSGGYLEGGDE. The entire CDR3 sequence reads CASSLYFSGGYLEGGDEQFF.

This clone occurred many times. The read halts 3 residues ahead of the CDR3 end, with the missing end drawn from the germline J gene. This chain links TRBV7-8 with TRBJ1-1; 8 nucleotides agree with TRBD1. Germline V gives CDR1 SGHVS, CDR2 FQNEAQ. J gave up 1 base and V 6 bases, and 7 bases lay outside the gene matches. The CDR3 runs 15 residues. The CDR3 reads CASRSPGTGNTEAFF. The DNA read from the CDR3 is TGTGCCAGCAGATCCCCCGGGACAGGGAACACTGAA.

Concerning this clone itself: With only one base between it and a far larger clone, this is likely a read error. The CDR3 extends 3 residues past the end of the read, so its final part is completed from the germline J gene. This sequence joins TRBV5-4 and TRBJ2-7; no clear D gene. The CDR3 totals 14 residues. Germline lookup yields CDR1 SGHNT and CDR2 YYREEE (reference sequence). V gave up 0 bases and J gave up 6 bases, with 13 bases separating them. The covered CDR3 bases are TGTGCCAGCAGCTTGGAGTACTTTAGTACCGAG. Protein sequence: CASSLEYFSTE. In full, the CDR3 reads CASSLEYFSTEQYF.

Ten or more counts support this clone. The read finishes 3 residues shy of the CDR3 end, and the germline J gene is used to complete it. The genes are TRBV10-2 and TRBJ2-4; 9 positions match TRBD1. The germline CDR1 and CDR2 sequences are WSHSY and SAAADI. The CDR3 loop spans 18 amino acids. V shed 1 base and J 3 bases; nucleotides not matched to a gene: 10. The sequenced part of the CDR3 DNA is TGCGCCAGCAGTGAGTTTCCCGGGACAGGGTCAGGCAAAAACATT. Amino acid sequence: CASSEFPGTGSGKNI. The CDR3 in full is CASSEFPGTGSGKNIQYF.

This clone was counted ten times or more. The read terminates 3 residues ahead of where the CDR3 ends, so the germline J gene completes it. V usage is TRBV20-1 and J usage is TRBJ2-7, with a tentative D call TRBD1 (6 bases). CDR3 size: 13 residues. Germline V gives CDR1 DFQATT, CDR2 SNEGSKA (reference sequence). The V gene lost 6 bases and the J gene lost 3 bases, with 15 bases spanning the gap. Partial CDR3 DNA: TGCAGTGCCTCTACAGGGAGTAGCTACGAG. Protein product: CSASTGSSYE. The full CDR3 is CSASTGSSYEQYF.

This clone was counted many times. The read ends 3 residues shy of where the CDR3 ends; the end is completed using the germline J gene. The genes are TRBV7-9 and TRBJ2-7; TRBD1 matches 8 bases. With 1 base clipped from V and 6 bases from J, the junction kept 5 bases outside the gene matches. Per the germline V gene, CDR1 is SEHNR and CDR2 is FQNEAQ (reference sequence). The CDR3 is 14 residues long. The CDR3 DNA, read in part, is TGTGCCAGCAGCTTAGTGGACAGGGCGGGCGAG. It specifies CASSLVDRAGE. The full CDR3 protein reads CASSLVDRAGEQYF.

This clone was observed many times. Read data end 3 residues before the CDR3 end; the end is taken from the germline J gene. The chain joins TRBV5-1 to TRBJ1-6, with a possible D match to TRBD1 (5 bases). V gave up 7 bases and J gave up 6 bases, with 20 bases separating them. CDR1 and CDR2 (germline): SGHRS, YFSETQ. The CDR3 runs to 16 residues. The sequenced part of the CDR3 DNA is TGCGCCAGCGCTACCCTTGAGGACGGGGGTAATTCACCC. Translating it yields CASATLEDGGNSP. Given in full, the CDR3 is CASATLEDGGNSPLHF.

Ten or more counts support this clone. The missing CDR3 end, 3 residues past where the read stops, is filled in from the germline J gene. This sequence joins TRBV12-3 or TRBV12-4 and TRBJ2-3; the match to TRBD2 covers 9 bases. The CDR3 sequence is 16 residues long. The J segment lost 4 bases and the V segment lost 3 bases, leaving 8 bases of the junction unmatched. The CDR3 loop reads CASSLWAGGFADTQYF. CDR3 DNA, as far as it was read: TGTGCCAGCAGTTTGTGGGCGGGGGGGTTCGCAGATACG.

This clone was picked up many times. The CDR3 goes on 3 residues after the read ends, and that part is filled in from the germline J gene. V usage is TRBV20-1 and J usage is TRBJ1-1, with a tentative D call TRBD1 (6 bases). The CDR3 consists of 10 residues. Germline assignment: CDR1 DFQATT and CDR2 SNEGSKA (reference sequence). The CDR3 loop is CRARGTEAFF. Incomplete CDR3 DNA: TGCAGAGCCAGGGGAACTGAA.

At least ten counts were recorded for this clone. Read data end 3 residues before the CDR3 end; the end is taken from the germline J gene. This same CDR3 is encoded by further DNA sequences in the sample. V gene TRBV24-1 combines with J gene TRBJ2-1, with TRBD2 matching over 12 bases. After removal of 2 bases from V and 5 bases from J, the junction contained 0 bases not matched to a gene. Per germline, CDR1 KGHDR and CDR2 SFDVKD. CDR3 size: 15 residues. CDR3 DNA (partial): TGTGCCACCAGTGATTGGACTAGCGGGGACAATGAG. This codes for CATSDWTSGDNE. The entire CDR3 reads CATSDWTSGDNEQFF.

The sample holds many counts of this clone. One end of the junction is discordant with germline, which a read error may explain. The read comes to an end 3 residues before the CDR3 does, leaving the germline J gene to fill in the end. The identical CDR3 is also encoded by other nucleotide sequences in the sample. V and J are TRBV4-2 and TRBJ2-3; 10 bases align to TRBD2. The germline V gene has CDR1 LGHNA and CDR2 YNFKEQ. The CDR3 loop spans 15 amino acids. The CDR3 DNA, read in part, is TGCGCCAGCAGCCAAGCGGGGGGGCCCACAGATACG. This gives the protein CASSQAGGPTDT. The full CDR3 sequence reads CASSQAGGPTDTQYF.

This clone occurred many times. The CDR3 end lies 3 residues beyond the end of the read and is filled in from the germline J gene. J is TRBJ1-1 and V is TRBV10-3; 9 bases are shared with TRBD1. The CDR3 extends over 14 amino acids. Per the germline V gene, CDR1 is ENHRY and CDR2 is SYGVKD. V lost 4 bases to trimming and J lost 7 bases; unmatched junction nucleotides: 7. The CDR3 is CAISAGGQGHEAFF. CDR3 DNA (partial): TGTGCCATCAGTGCAGGGGGACAGGGTCATGAA.

This clone showed up many times. The CDR3 end lies 3 residues beyond the end of the read and is filled in from the germline J gene. This chain connects TRBV5-5 to TRBJ2-7, with 10 bases aligning to TRBD2. Germline V gene sequence: CDR1 SGHKS, CDR2 YYEKEE (reference sequence). The junction had 5 bases not matched to a gene; V was cut back by 4 bases and J by 4 bases. CDR3 length: 14 amino acids. The chain's CDR3 is CASSQTSGLYEQYF. CDR3 bases read: TGTGCCAGCAGCCAGACTAGCGGGTTATACGAG.

In this sample, this clone turned up many times. The read finishes 3 residues shy of the CDR3 end, and the germline J gene is used to complete it. The chain is built from TRBV6-2 or TRBV6-3 and TRBJ1-5, with D unclear. The CDR3 runs 12 residues. With 6 bases removed from V and 6 bases from J, the gap between germline ends came to 9 bases. Germline CDR1 and CDR2: MNHEY and SVGEGT. The CDR3 reads CASRTGSQPQHF. The part of the CDR3 DNA that was read is TGTGCCAGCAGGACGGGTTCTCAGCCC.

This clone was counted many times. The sequence runs out 3 residues before the end of the CDR3; the remainder is reconstructed from the germline J gene. The rearrangement links TRBV5-1 to TRBJ1-1; D may be TRBD1 (5 bases). V was pared by 0 bases and J by 3 bases, with 9 bases between. The length of the CDR3 is 14 residues. Germline V lookup: CDR1 SGHRS, CDR2 YFSETQ. The covered CDR3 bases are TGCGCCAGCAGCTTGGATCAGGGTTACACTGAA. It specifies CASSLDQGYTE. The complete CDR3 protein is CASSLDQGYTEAFF.